This TCR beta chain was recovered during a study of post-analysis software for immune sequencing data. Study-wide context: The disease courses spanned relapsing-remitting, secondary progressive and progressive-relapsing forms of multiple sclerosis. Points from the study as a whole: In patients, TRBV5-6, TRBV5-1 and TRBV20-1 belonged to five TRBV segments found more frequently than in controls. A significant reduction in normalized Chao1 diversity was observed in multiple sclerosis patients versus controls. F-measure co-clustering was strong for batch-matched samples.

Germline V lookup: CDR1 SGHRS, CDR2 YFSETQ. This CDR3 is built from 16 residues. V gave up 1 base and J gave up 8 bases; unmatched junction bases: 9. Unique molecular identifiers featured in each of the TCR beta cDNA libraries. The yield from around 1 to 10 million T cells was roughly 500,000 cDNA molecules in total. A single record per CDR3 protein comes from TCRdb applying MiXCR to the PCR reads. The table records a few hundred thousand distinct CDR3 sequences, approximately 38% of them present only once. With regard to this clonotype: Its cognate antigen is unknown.

Sequencing used blood. The V call is TRBV5-1, the J call TRBJ2-1, with TRBD2 matching over 10 bases. The clonotype was recovered from a girl aged 2-15 years with multiple sclerosis. This CDR3 reads CASSLRSSGRGDEQFF. CDR3 DNA: TGCGCCAGCAGCTTGCGGTCGAGCGGGAGGGGCGATGAGCAGTTCTTC.